The clone carrying this T cell receptor (beta chain) turned up a few times. 5'RACE with constant-segment primers yielded barcoded, UMI-tagged TCR alpha and TCR beta cDNA libraries. TCRdb redid the calling of the 5' RACE reads with MiXCR, one entry per CDR3 protein. This table has some 130,000 distinct CDR3 sequences, about 5.9% appearing once. The CDR3 runs 13 residues. Germline CDR1 is SGHNT and CDR2 is YYREEE (reference sequence). Trimming removed 2 bases at V and 5 bases at J, with 10 bases between. The sample is drawn from a study of T-cell memory formation after mild COVID-19. As for the study in general: Among the donors, TCR clusters were largely specific to each donor.

The chain joins TRBV5-4 to TRBJ2-5; no firm D call. This clonotype originated in an adult woman who had mild COVID-19 (a few samples of this study predate the infection). Cell type and time point are not known. Sequenced: PBMCs or a T cell subset sorted from them (not recorded which). This chain's CDR3 is CASSFEQWETQYF. The CDR3 DNA reads as TGTGCCAGCAGCTTTGAACAGTGGGAGACCCAGTACTTC.